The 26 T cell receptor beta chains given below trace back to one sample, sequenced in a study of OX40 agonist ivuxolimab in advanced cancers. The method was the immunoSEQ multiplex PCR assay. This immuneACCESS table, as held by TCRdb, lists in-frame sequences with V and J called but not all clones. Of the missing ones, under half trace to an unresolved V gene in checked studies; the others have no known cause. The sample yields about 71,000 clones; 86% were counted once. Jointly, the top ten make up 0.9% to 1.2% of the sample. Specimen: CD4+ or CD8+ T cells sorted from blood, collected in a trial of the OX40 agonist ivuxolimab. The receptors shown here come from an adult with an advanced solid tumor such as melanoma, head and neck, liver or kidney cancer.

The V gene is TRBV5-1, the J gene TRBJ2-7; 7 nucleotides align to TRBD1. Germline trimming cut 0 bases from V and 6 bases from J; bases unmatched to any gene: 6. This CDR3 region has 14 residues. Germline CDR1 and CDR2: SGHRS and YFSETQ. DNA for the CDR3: TGCGCCAGCAGCTTGGGCCAGGGGGTGAGCGAGCAGTACTTC. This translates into CASSLGQGVSEQYF.

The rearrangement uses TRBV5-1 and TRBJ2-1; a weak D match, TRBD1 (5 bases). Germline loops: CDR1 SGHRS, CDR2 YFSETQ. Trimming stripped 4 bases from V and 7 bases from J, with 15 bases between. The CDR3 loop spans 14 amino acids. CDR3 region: CASSGQGVGNEQFF. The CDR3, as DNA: TGCGCCAGCAGCGGGCAAGGGGTGGGAAATGAGCAGTTCTTC.

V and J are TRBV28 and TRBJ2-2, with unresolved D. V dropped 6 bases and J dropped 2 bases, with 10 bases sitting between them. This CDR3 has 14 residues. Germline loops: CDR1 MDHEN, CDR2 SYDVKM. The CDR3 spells CASSREPNTGELFF. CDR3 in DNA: TGTGCCAGCAGCCGCGAGCCCAACACCGGGGAGCTGTTTTTT. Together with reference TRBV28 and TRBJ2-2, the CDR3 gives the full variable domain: DVKVTQSSRYLVKRTGEKVFLECVQDMDHENMFWYRQDPGLGLRLIYFSYDVKMKEKGDIPEGYSVSREKKERFSLILESASTNQTSMYLCASSREPNTGELFFGEGSRLTVL.

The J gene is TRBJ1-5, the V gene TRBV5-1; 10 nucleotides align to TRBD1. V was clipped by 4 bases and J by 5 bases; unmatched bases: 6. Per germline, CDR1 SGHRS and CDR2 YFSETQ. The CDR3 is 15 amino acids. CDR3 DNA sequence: TGCGCCAGCAGCCCAGGGGGGACAGGGGATCAGCCCCAGCATTTT. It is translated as CASSPGGTGDQPQHF.

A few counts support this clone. CDR3 sequence (DNA): TGTGCCTGGAGCGTGGGGAAAGAGCAGTACTTC. It codes for CAWSVGKEQYF. The genes are TRBV30 and TRBJ2-7; no reliable D call. The CDR3 is 11 residues long. From germline, CDR1 is GTSNPN and CDR2 SVGIG (reference sequence). V shed 3 bases and J shed 7 bases, with 10 bases lying between them.

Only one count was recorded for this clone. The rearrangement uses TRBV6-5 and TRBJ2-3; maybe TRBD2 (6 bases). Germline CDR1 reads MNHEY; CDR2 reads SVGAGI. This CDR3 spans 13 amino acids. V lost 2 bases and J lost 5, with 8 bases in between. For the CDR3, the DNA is TGTGCCAGCAGTTACGGGCGGGAAGATACGCAGTATTTT. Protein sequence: CASSYGREDTQYF.

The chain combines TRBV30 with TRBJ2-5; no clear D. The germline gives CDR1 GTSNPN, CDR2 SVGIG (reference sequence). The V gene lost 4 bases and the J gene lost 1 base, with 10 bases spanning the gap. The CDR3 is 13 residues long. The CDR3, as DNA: TGTGCCTGGAAACAGCCCAGCCAAGAGACCCAGTACTTC. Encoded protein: CAWKQPSQETQYF.

This CDR3 reads CASSLREGEQFF. DNA of the CDR3: TGTGCCAGCAGCTTGAGAGAGGGTGAGCAGTTCTTC. The rearrangement links TRBV7-2 to TRBJ2-1; TRBD2 might be the D (5 bases). Trimming stripped 3 bases from V and 9 bases from J, with 9 bases between. The CDR3 is made up of 12 amino acids. Germline V lookup: CDR1 SGHTA, CDR2 FQGNSA.

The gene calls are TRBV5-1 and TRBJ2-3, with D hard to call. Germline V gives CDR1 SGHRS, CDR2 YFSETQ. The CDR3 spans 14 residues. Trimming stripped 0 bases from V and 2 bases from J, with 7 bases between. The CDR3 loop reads CASSLGEHTDTQYF. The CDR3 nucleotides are TGCGCCAGCAGCTTGGGTGAACACACAGATACGCAGTATTTT.

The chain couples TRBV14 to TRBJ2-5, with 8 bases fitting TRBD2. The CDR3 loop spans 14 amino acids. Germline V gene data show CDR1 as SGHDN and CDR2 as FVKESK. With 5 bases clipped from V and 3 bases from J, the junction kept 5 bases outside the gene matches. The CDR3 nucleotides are TGTGCCAGCAGCGCCGGGACTAGAAAAGAGACCCAGTACTTC. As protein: CASSAGTRKETQYF.

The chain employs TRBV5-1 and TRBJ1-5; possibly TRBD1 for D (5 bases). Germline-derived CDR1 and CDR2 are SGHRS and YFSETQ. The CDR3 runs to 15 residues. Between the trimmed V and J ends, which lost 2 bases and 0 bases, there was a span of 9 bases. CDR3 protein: CASSLGDYSNQPQHF. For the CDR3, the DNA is TGCGCCAGCAGCTTAGGGGACTATAGCAATCAGCCCCAGCATTTT.

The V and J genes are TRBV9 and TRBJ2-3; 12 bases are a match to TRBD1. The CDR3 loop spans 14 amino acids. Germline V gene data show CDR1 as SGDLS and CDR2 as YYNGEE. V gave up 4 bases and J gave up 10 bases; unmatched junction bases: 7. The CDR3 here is CASSSPGQGASQYF. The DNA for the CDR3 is TGTGCCAGCAGCTCACCGGGACAGGGGGCTTCGCAGTATTTT.

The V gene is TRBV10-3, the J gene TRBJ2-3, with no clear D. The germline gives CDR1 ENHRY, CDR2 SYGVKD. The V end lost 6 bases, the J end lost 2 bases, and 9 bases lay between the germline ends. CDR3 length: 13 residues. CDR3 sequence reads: CAISEGNTDTQYF. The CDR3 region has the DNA TGTGCCATCAGCGAAGGGAACACAGATACGCAGTATTTT.

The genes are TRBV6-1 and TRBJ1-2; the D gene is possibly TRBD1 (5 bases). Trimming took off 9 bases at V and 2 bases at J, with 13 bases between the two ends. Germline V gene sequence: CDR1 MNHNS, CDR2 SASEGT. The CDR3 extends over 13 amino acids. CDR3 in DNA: TGTGCCAGAACCGGGACGGTCAACTATGGCTACACCTTC. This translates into CARTGTVNYGYTF.

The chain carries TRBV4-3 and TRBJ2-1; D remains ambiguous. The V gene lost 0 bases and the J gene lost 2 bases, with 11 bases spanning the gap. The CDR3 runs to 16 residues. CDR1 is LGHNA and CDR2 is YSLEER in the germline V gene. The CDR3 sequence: CASSQDHSGTYNEQFF. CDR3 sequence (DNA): TGCGCCAGCAGCCAAGATCATTCGGGCACCTACAATGAGCAGTTCTTC.

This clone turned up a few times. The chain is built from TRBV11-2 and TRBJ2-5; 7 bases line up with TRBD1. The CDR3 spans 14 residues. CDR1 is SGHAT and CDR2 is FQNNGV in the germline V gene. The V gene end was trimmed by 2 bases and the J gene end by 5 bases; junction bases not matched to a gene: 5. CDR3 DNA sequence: TGTGCCAGCAGCTTAATTAGGGGGCTGGAGACCCAGTACTTC. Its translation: CASSLIRGLETQYF. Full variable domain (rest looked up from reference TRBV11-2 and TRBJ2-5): EAGVAQSPRYKIIEKRQSVAFWCNPISGHATLYWYQQILGQGPKLLIQFQNNGVVDDSQLPKDRFSAERLKGVDSTLKIQPAKLEDSAVYLCASSLIRGLETQYFGPGTRLLVL.

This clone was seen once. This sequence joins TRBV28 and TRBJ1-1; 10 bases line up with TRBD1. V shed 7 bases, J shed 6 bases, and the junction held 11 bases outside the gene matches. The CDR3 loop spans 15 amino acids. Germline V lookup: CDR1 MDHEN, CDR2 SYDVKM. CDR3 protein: CASKGSGTGVAEAFF. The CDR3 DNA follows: TGTGCCAGCAAGGGAAGCGGGACAGGGGTAGCTGAAGCTTTCTTT.

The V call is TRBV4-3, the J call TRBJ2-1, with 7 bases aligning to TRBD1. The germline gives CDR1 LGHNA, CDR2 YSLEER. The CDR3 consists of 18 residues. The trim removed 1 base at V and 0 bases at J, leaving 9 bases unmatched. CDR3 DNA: TGCGCCAGCAGCCAAGTGGCTAGGGGGCCGAGCTCCTACAATGAGCAGTTCTTC. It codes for CASSQVARGPSSYNEQFF.

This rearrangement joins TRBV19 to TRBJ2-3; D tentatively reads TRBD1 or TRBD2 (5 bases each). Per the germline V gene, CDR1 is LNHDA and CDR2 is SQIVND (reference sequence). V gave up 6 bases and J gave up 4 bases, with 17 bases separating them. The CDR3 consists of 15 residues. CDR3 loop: CASSPGPSRADTQYF. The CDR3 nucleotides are TGTGCCAGTAGCCCGGGACCTAGCCGGGCAGATACGCAGTATTTT.

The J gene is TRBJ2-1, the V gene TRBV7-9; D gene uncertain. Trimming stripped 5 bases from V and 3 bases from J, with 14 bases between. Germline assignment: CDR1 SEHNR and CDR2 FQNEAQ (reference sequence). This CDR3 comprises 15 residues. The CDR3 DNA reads TGTGCCAGCAGCCCCCGGATTGGGGTCTACAATGAGCAGTTCTTC. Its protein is CASSPRIGVYNEQFF.

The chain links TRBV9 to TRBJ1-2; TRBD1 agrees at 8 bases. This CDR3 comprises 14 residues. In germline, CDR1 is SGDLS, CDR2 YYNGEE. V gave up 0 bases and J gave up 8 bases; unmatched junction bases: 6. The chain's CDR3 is CASSVGQGWRGYTF. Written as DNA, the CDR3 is TGTGCCAGCAGCGTAGGACAGGGGTGGCGCGGCTACACCTTC.

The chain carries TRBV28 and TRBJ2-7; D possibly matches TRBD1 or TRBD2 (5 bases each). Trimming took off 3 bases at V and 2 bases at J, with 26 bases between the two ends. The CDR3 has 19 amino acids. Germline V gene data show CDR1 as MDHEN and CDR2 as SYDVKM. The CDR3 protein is CASSFRPREMIPRPYEQYF. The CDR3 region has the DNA TGTGCCAGCAGTTTTCGACCCAGGGAGATGATCCCGAGGCCCTACGAGCAGTACTTC.

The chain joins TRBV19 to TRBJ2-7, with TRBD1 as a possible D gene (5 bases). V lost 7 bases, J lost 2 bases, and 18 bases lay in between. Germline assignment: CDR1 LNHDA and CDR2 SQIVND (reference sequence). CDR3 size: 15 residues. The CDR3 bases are TGTGCCAGTACTCTACTCTGGGGCGGAACCTACGAGCAGTACTTC. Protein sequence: CASTLLWGGTYEQYF.

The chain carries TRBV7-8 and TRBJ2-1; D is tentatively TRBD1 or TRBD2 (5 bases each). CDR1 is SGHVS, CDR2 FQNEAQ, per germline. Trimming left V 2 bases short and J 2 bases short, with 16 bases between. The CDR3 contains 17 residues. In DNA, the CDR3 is TGTGCCAGCAGCTTATCCCTGTCTGGGGACCCCTACAATGAGCAGTTCTTC. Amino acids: CASSLSLSGDPYNEQFF.

CDR3: CASSYLRGLGSPLHF. CDR3 in DNA: TGTGCCAGCAGTTACTTAAGGGGGCTAGGTTCACCCCTCCACTTT. The chain links TRBV6-5 to TRBJ1-6; 7 bases agree with TRBD1. This CDR3 region has 15 residues. Germline loops: CDR1 MNHEY, CDR2 SVGAGI. V shed 1 base, J shed 9 bases, and the junction held 6 bases outside the gene matches.

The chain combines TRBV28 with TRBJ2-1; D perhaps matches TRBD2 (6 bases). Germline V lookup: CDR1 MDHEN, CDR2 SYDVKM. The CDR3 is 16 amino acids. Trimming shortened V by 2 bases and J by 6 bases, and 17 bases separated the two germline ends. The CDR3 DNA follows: TGTGCCAGCAGTTTAGCCGGGACTCCCAAGAGCAATGAGCAGTTCTTC. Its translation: CASSLAGTPKSNEQFF.